The rows below give T cell receptor beta chains drawn from one sample of a study of vaccination effects on CD4 cells after COVID-19. The repertoire was sequenced with immunoSEQ multiplex PCR; TCRdb's copy has only in-frame clones and lacks some. Of 35,000 to 55,000 clones in the sample, approximately 70% were seen once. Their antigens remain unidentified. The sequencing used CD4+ T cells from PBMCs cultured with a peptide pool, collected before COVID-19 vaccination. The receptor source for this set is a human donor who had a prior SARS-CoV-2 infection. CDR3s include the opening cysteine and the closing phenylalanine or tryptophan. The order of the fields is clone size, J gene, V gene, D gene, CDR3 protein, CDR3 DNA. The D gene is left open where the match is weak. Some rows have no size entry. The others give once, few or many, or a class for an expanded clone.

.,TRBJ2-5,TRBV6-6,.,CASSSKGALETQYF,TGTGCCAGCAGCTCCAAAGGGGCGCTAGAGACCCAGTACTTC
few,TRBJ1-1,TRBV19,.,CASSRGRTNTEAFF,TGTGCCAGTAGTAGGGGGCGGACGAACACTGAAGCTTTCTTT
.,TRBJ1-6,TRBV9,.,CASTRDRNSPLHF,TGTGCCAGCACTCGGGACCGAAATTCACCCCTCCACTTT
medium-sized,TRBJ2-1,TRBV24-1,TRBD2,CATSDPGGAGVEQFF,TGTGCCACCAGTGACCCGGGGGGAGCGGGAGTAGAGCAGTTCTTC
.,TRBJ2-2,TRBV5-4,.,CASSGGLGRRANTGELFF,TGTGCCAGCAGTGGCGGCTTAGGGAGACGAGCGAACACCGGGGAGCTGTTTTTT
.,TRBJ2-7,TRBV21-1,.,CASSPRGSGRLEQYF,TGTGCCAGCAGCCCCCGGGGTAGCGGGAGACTTGAGCAGTACTTC
.,TRBJ1-1,TRBV7-3,TRBD1,CASSSRGEDTEAFF,TGTGCCAGCAGCTCCAGGGGGGAGGACACTGAAGCTTTCTTT
.,TRBJ2-7,TRBV9,TRBD1,CASSKLDRGHEQYF,TGTGCCAGCAGCAAATTAGACAGGGGACACGAGCAGTACTTC
.,TRBJ1-1,TRBV4-1,TRBD1,CASSQDSDRVAFF,TGCGCCAGCAGCCAAGACTCCGACAGGGTCGCTTTCTTT
.,TRBJ2-1,TRBV10-3,TRBD2,CAISRGLAGDVSPYNEQFF,TGTGCCATCAGCCGCGGACTAGCGGGGGATGTAAGCCCCTACAATGAGCAGTTCTTC
.,TRBJ2-7,TRBV28,.,CASTYTYEQYF,TGTGCCAGCACGTATACCTACGAGCAGTACTTC
few,TRBJ2-1,TRBV19,.,CARPLASSSYNEQFF,TGTGCCAGGCCACTAGCCAGTAGCTCCTACAATGAGCAGTTCTTC
.,TRBJ2-1,TRBV29-1,TRBD2,CSVAKNAGLALDEQFF,TGCAGCGTTGCAAAGAACGCGGGACTAGCATTAGATGAGCAGTTCTTC
.,TRBJ2-5,TRBV7-3,.,CASSPGSGETQYF,TGTGCCAGCAGCCCAGGTTCCGGCGAGACCCAGTACTTC
.,TRBJ2-7,TRBV7-9,TRBD2,CASSLERTSGGRSSYEQYF,TGTGCCAGCAGCTTAGAGCGGACTAGCGGGGGCCGAAGCTCCTACGAGCAGTACTTC
.,TRBJ2-1,TRBV9,TRBD2,CASSVAALAGVANEQFF,TGTGCCAGCAGCGTAGCCGCTCTAGCGGGGGTTGCCAATGAGCAGTTCTTC
.,TRBJ2-1,TRBV5-1,TRBD2,CASSRGLALDEQFF,TGCGCCAGCAGCCGGGGACTAGCGTTGGATGAGCAGTTCTTC
.,TRBJ1-2,TRBV19,.,CASSITDLRGGYTF,TGTGCCAGTAGTATAACGGACCTGAGAGGTGGTTACACCTTC
.,TRBJ1-2,TRBV12-3/TRBV12-4,TRBD1,CASSPSGGLGYTF,TGTGCCAGCAGCCCCTCAGGGGGACTTGGCTACACCTTC
.,TRBJ2-3,TRBV24-1,TRBD2,CATSDPEPRLAGVATQYF,TGTGCCACCAGTGACCCTGAACCGAGACTAGCGGGAGTAGCTACGCAGTATTTT
.,TRBJ2-1,TRBV13,.,CASSPGGHNEQFF,TGTGCCAGCAGCCCCGGGGGCCACAATGAGCAGTTCTTC
.,TRBJ2-2,TRBV6-2/TRBV6-3,.,CASSYGGPNTGELFF,TGTGCCAGCAGTTACGGTGGCCCGAACACCGGGGAGCTGTTTTTT
few,TRBJ1-1,TRBV7-9,.,CASNAWAGGTEAFF,TGTGCCAGCAACGCTTGGGCGGGCGGCACTGAAGCTTTCTTT
.,TRBJ1-2,TRBV2,TRBD1,CASSMDRGDGYTF,TGTGCCAGCAGTATGGACAGGGGCGATGGCTACACCTTC
.,TRBJ2-5,TRBV3-1/TRBV3-2,TRBD1,CASNKHGTGGGETQYF,TGTGCCAGCAACAAGCACGGGACAGGGGGCGGTGAGACCCAGTACTTC
.,TRBJ2-7,TRBV5-6,TRBD1,CASSLLLRTGGRYEQYF,TGTGCCAGCAGCTTATTGCTCCGTACAGGGGGTCGGTACGAGCAGTACTTC
.,TRBJ1-1,TRBV19,.,CARRSVLGDTEAFF,TGTGCCAGGCGTAGTGTACTCGGGGACACTGAAGCTTTCTTT
.,TRBJ2-7,TRBV7-2,.,CASSLEWLFNEQYF,TGTGCCAGCAGCTTAGAATGGTTGTTCAACGAGCAGTACTTC
.,TRBJ1-1,TRBV7-2,.,CASSLDPQNTEAFF,TGTGCCAGCAGCTTAGATCCACAAAACACTGAAGCTTTCTTT
.,TRBJ2-1,TRBV28,.,CASFTGAYNEQFF,TGTGCCAGCTTTACGGGGGCATACAATGAGCAGTTCTTC
few,TRBJ1-3,TRBV10-3,.,CAISETGTGNTIYF,TGTGCCATCAGTGAAACAGGGACTGGAAACACCATATATTTT
.,TRBJ1-4,TRBV28,TRBD1,CASSLTGIGEKLFF,TGTGCCAGCAGTTTGACAGGGATTGGTGAAAAACTGTTTTTT
.,TRBJ1-4,TRBV6-6,TRBD1,CASSRGQGAEKLFF,TGTGCCAGCAGCCGAGGACAGGGGGCTGAAAAACTGTTTTTT
.,TRBJ1-4,TRBV7-9,.,CASSLRGWTNEKLFF,TGTGCCAGCAGCTTACGGGGATGGACTAATGAAAAACTGTTTTTT
.,TRBJ1-5,TRBV6-2/TRBV6-3,.,CASSLGDRPQHF,TGTGCCAGCAGTTTAGGGGATCGGCCCCAGCATTTT
.,TRBJ2-5,TRBV20-1,.,CSASLWRGPQETQYF,TGCAGTGCTAGTCTTTGGCGGGGGCCCCAAGAGACCCAGTACTTC
.,TRBJ2-5,TRBV15,.,CATSRPLTSPETQYF,TGTGCCACCAGCAGACCTCTAACTAGCCCAGAGACCCAGTACTTC
few,TRBJ1-2,TRBV2,.,CASSARGYGYTF,TGTGCCAGCAGTGCCAGGGGCTATGGCTACACCTTC
once,TRBJ1-2,TRBV18,.,CASSTGLYGYTF,TGTGCCAGCTCGACAGGTCTTTATGGCTACACCTTC
.,TRBJ1-2,TRBV5-1,TRBD1,CASSLAGTGVGYTF,TGCGCCAGCAGCTTGGCCGGGACAGGGGTTGGCTACACCTTC